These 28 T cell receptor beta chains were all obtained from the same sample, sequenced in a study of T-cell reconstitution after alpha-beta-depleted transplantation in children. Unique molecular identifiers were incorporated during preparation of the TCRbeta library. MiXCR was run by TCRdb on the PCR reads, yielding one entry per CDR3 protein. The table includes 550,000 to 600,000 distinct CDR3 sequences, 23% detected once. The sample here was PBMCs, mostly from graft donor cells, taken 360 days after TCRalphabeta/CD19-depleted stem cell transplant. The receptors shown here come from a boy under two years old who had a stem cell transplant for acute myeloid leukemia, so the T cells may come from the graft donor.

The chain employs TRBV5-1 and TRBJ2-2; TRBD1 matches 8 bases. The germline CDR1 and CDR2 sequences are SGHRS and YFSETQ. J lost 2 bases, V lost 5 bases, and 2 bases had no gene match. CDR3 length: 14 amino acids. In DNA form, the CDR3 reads TGCGCCAGCAGGGACAGGGATAACACCGGGGAGCTGTTTTTT. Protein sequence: CASRDRDNTGELFF.

CDR3 coding DNA: TGTGCCAGCAGCTCCAGCGGGACTAGCCTTACAGATACGCAGTATTTT. It specifies CASSSSGTSLTDTQYF. V is TRBV7-3 and J is TRBJ2-3; 9 positions agree with TRBD2. Germline loops: CDR1 SGHTA, CDR2 FQGTGA. This CDR3 is 16 amino acids long. Trimming cost V 4 bases and J 3 bases; bases outside gene matches: 8.

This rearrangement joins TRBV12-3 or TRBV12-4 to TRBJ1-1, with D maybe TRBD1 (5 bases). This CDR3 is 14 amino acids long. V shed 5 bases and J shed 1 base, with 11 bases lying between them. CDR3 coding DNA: TGTGCCAGCAGTCCGGCGGGGCAGAACACTGAAGCTTTCTTT. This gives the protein CASSPAGQNTEAFF.

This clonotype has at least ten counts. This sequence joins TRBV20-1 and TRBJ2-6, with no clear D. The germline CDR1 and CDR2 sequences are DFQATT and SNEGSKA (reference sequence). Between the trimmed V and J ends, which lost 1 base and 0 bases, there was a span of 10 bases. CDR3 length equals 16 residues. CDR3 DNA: TGCAGTGCTAGAGGACATTCTGACTCTGGGGCCAACGTCCTGACTTTC. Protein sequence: CSARGHSDSGANVLTF.

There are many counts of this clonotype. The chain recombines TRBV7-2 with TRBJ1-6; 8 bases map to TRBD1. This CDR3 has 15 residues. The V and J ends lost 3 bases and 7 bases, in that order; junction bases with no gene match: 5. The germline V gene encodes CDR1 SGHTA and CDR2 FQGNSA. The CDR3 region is CASSLGWTGNSPLHF. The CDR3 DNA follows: TGTGCCAGCAGCTTGGGGTGGACAGGGAATTCACCCCTCCACTTT.

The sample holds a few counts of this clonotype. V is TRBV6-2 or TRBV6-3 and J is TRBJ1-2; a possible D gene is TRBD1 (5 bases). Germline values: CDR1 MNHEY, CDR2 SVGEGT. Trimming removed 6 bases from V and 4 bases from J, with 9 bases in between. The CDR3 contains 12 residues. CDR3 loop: CASRLDSYGYTF. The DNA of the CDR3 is TGTGCCAGCAGGCTAGACAGCTATGGCTACACCTTC.

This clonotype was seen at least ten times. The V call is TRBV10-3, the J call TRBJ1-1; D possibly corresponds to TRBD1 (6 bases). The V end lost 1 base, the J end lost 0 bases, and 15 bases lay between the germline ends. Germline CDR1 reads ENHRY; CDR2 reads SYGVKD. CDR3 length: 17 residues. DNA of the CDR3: TGTGCCATCAGTGAGTTCGGTGGAGGACAGCTGAACACTGAAGCTTTCTTT. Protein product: CAISEFGGGQLNTEAFF.

The CDR3 reads CASARGDSDSNTGELFF. The DNA of the CDR3 is TGTGCCAGCGCCCGAGGGGATTCAGATTCGAACACCGGGGAGCTGTTTTTT. V usage is TRBV12-3 or TRBV12-4 and J usage is TRBJ2-2, with D perhaps TRBD1 or TRBD2 (5 bases each). Trimming cost V 8 bases and J 0 bases, with 19 bases left between them. The CDR3 covers 17 residues.

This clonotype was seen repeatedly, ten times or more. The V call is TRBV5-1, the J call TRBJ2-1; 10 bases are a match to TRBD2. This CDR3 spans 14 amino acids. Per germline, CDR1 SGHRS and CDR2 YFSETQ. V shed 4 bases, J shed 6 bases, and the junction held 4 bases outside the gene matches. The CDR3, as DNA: TGCGCCAGCAGCGAACTAGCGGGGTTCAATGAGCAGTTCTTC. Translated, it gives CASSELAGFNEQFF. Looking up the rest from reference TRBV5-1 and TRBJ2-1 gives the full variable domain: KAGVTQTPRYLIKTRGQQVTLSCSPISGHRSVSWYQQTPGQGLQFLFEYFSETQRNKGNFPGRFSGRQFSNSRSEMNVSTLELGDSALYLCASSELAGFNEQFFGPGTRLTVL.

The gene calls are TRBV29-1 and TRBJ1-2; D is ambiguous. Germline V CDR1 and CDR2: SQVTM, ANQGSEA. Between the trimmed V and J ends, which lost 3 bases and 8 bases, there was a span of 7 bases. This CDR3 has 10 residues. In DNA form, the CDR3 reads TGCAGCGTTGATCCAGACGGCTACACCTTC. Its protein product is CSVDPDGYTF.

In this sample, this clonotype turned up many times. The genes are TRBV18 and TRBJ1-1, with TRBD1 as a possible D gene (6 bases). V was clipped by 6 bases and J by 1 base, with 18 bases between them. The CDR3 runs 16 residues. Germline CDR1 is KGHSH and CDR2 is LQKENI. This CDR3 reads CASSQGGGRGNTEAFF. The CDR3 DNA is TGTGCCAGCTCTCAGGGCGGGGGCAGAGGGAACACTGAAGCTTTCTTT. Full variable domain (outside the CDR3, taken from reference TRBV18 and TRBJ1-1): NAGVMQNPRHLVRRRGQEARLRCSPMKGHSHVYWYRQLPEEGLKFMVYLQKENIIDESGMPKERFSAEFPKEGPSILRIQQVVRGDSAAYFCASSQGGGRGNTEAFFGQGTRLTVV.

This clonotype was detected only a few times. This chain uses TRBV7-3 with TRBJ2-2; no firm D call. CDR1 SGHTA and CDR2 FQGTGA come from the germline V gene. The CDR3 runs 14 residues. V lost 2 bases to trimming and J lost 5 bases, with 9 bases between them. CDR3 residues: CASSLHQSTGELFF. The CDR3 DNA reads TGTGCCAGCAGCTTACATCAGTCAACCGGGGAGCTGTTTTTT.

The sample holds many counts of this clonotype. This chain's CDR3 is CASSSSSGGRVDTQYF. The CDR3, as DNA: TGTGCCAGCAGTTCCTCGAGCGGGGGGCGTGTCGATACGCAGTATTTT. The chain recombines TRBV6-5 with TRBJ2-3; 9 nucleotides agree with TRBD2. This CDR3 region has 16 residues. J was trimmed by 6 bases and V by 4 bases; bases with no gene match: 11. CDR1 is MNHEY, CDR2 SVGAGI, per germline.

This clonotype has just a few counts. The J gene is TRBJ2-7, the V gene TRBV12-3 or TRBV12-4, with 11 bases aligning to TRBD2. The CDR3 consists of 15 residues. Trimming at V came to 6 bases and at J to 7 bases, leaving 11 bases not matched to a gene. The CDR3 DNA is TGTGCCAGCAGCCCCCCCCTAGCGGGGGGTCGGGAGCAGTACGTC. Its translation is CASSPPLAGGREQYV.

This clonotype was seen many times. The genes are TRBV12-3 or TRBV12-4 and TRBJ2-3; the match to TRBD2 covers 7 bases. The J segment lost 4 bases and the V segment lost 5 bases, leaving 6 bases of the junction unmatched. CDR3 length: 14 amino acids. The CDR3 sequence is CASSPGLSSDTQYF. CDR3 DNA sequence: TGTGCCAGCAGTCCGGGACTATCCTCAGATACGCAGTATTTT.

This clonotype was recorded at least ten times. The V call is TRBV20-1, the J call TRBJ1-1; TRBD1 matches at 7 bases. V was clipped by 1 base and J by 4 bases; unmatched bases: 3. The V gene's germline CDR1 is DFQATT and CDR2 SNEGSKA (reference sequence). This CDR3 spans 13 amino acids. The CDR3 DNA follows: TGCAGTGCTAGAGTGGCAGGGGGCACTGAAGCTTTCTTT. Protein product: CSARVAGGTEAFF.

The CDR3 sequence is CSASSYEQYF. Written as DNA, the CDR3 is TGCAGTGCTAGCTCCTACGAGCAGTACTTC. V gene TRBV20-1 combines with J gene TRBJ2-7; D ambiguous. Trimming cost V 3 bases and J 0 bases, with 0 bases left between them. The CDR3 runs 10 residues. CDR1 and CDR2 (germline): DFQATT, SNEGSKA (reference sequence).

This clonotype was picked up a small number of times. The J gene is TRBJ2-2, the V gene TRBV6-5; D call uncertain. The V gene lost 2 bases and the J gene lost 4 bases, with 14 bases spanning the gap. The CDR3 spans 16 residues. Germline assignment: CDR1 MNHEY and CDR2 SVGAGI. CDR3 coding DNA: TGTGCCAGCAGTTACAGGGCCAGAACATTCACCGGGGAGCTGTTTTTT. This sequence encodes CASSYRARTFTGELFF.

CDR3 amino acids: CASGGHSTDTQYF. The CDR3 DNA sequence: TGTGCCAGCGGGGGGCATAGCACAGATACGCAGTATTTT. The rearrangement joins TRBV2 to TRBJ2-3, with D perhaps assigned TRBD1 or TRBD2 (6 bases each). Deletions cut 8 bases from V and 0 bases from J, with 9 bases between. The CDR3 is 13 amino acids. Germline V gene sequence: CDR1 SNHLY, CDR2 FYNNEI.

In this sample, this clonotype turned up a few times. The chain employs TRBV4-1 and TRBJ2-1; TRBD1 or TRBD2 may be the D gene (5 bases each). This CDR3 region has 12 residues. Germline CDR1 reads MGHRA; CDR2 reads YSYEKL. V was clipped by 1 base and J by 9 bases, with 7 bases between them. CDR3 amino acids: CASSQGGVEQFF. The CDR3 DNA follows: TGCGCCAGCAGCCAAGGAGGGGTTGAGCAGTTCTTC.

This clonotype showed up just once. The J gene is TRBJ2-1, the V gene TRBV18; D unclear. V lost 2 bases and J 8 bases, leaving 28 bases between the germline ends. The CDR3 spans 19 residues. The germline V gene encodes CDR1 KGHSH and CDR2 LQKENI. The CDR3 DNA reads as TGTGCCAGCTCACCAAATGTTGGCCACCACAATCTGGTCTGGTATGAGCAGTTCTTC. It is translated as CASSPNVGHHNLVWYEQFF.

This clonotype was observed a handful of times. The CDR3 is CASSLGGAGGTGELFF. The CDR3 bases are TGTGCCAGCAGTTTAGGAGGAGCGGGGGGTACCGGGGAGCTGTTTTTT. The rearrangement links TRBV12-3 or TRBV12-4 to TRBJ2-2, with 9 bases matching TRBD2. This CDR3 contains 16 residues. The junction had 5 bases not matched to a gene; V was cut back by 1 base and J by 5 bases.

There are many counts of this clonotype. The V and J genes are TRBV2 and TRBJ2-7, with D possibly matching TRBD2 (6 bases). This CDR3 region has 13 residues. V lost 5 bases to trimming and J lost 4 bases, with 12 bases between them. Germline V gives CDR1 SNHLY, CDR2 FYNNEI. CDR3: CASSLTRGYEQYV. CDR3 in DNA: TGTGCCAGCAGTTTGACTAGGGGTTACGAGCAGTACGTC.

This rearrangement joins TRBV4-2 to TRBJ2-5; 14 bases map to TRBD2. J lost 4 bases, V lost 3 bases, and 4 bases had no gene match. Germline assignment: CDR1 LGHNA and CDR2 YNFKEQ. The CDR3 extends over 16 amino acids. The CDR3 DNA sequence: TGTGCCAGCAGCCATAGACTAGCGGGGGGGATAGAGACCCAGTACTTC. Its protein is CASSHRLAGGIETQYF.

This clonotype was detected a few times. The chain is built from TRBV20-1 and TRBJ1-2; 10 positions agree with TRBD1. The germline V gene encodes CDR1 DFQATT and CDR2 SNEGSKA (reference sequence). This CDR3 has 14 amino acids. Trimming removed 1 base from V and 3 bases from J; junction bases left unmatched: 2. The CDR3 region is CSARVGTGDYGYTF. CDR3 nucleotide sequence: TGCAGTGCTAGAGTCGGGACAGGGGACTATGGCTACACCTTC.

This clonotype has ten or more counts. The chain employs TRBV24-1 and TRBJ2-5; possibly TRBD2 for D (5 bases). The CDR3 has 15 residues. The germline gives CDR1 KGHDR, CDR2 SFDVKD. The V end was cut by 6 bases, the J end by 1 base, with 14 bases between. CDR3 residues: CATSFPRGGQETQYF. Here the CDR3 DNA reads TGTGCCACCAGTTTCCCCCGTGGAGGCCAAGAGACCCAGTACTTC.

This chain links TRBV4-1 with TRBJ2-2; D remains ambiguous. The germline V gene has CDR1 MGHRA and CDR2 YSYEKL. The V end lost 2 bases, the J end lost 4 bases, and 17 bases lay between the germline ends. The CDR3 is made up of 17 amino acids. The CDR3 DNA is TGCGCCAGCAGCCAATCCCCTTTGTTGGTATTCACCGGGGAGCTGTTTTTT. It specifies CASSQSPLLVFTGELFF.

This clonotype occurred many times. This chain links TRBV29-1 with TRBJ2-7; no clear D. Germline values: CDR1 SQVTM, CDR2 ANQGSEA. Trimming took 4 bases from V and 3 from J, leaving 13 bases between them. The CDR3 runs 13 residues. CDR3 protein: CSVAGRQNYEQYF. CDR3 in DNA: TGCAGCGTTGCTGGACGGCAGAACTACGAGCAGTACTTC.